The T cell receptor beta chain described here comes from a study of blood T cell repertoires in COVID-19. Across the study: Spain, Italy and the United States supplied samples that represented acute and convalescent COVID-19.

Sequencing was performed with immunoSEQ multiplex PCR; in TCRdb, only in-frame clones are kept and a portion is missing. The sample consists of 170,000 or so clones, 85% of them appearing once. The CDR3 runs to 14 residues. V gave up 3 bases and J gave up 6 bases, with 18 bases separating them. Germline assignment: CDR1 DFQATT and CDR2 SNEGSKA (reference sequence). Study members were between about 18 and 100 years old and lived in 24 US regions. The V gene is TRBV20-1, the J gene TRBJ2-7; tentatively, D is TRBD2 (5 bases). The receptor comes from a man aged 40-55 years who had recovered from COVID-19. Sequencing was carried out using PBMCs or T cells enriched from blood (not recorded which). The CDR3 reads CSASPIAEAGEQYF. In DNA form, the CDR3 reads TGCAGTGCTAGTCCCATTGCGGAGGCTGGCGAGCAGTACTTC.